This T cell receptor (beta chain) was observed in a study of PD-L1 blockade in urothelial cancer. Assay: immunoSEQ multiplex PCR; the TCRdb copy retains only in-frame clones and omits some. The data show more than 35,000 clones, roughly 36% seen once. The V gene end was trimmed by 5 bases and the J gene end by 5 bases; junction bases not matched to a gene: 12. CDR3 length equals 18 residues. Germline CDR1 is MNHGY and CDR2 is SAAAGT. The chain has TRBV6-8 and TRBJ2-2; 12 positions match TRBD1. This specimen was tumor tissue, taken before atezolizumab (anti-PD-L1) treatment. The source of this sequence is a man aged 60 to 69 with urothelial cancer. CDR3 region: CASSAPPGQGALTGELFF. The CDR3 nucleotides read TGTGCCAGCAGTGCCCCTCCGGGACAGGGGGCGTTAACCGGGGAGCTGTTTTTT.